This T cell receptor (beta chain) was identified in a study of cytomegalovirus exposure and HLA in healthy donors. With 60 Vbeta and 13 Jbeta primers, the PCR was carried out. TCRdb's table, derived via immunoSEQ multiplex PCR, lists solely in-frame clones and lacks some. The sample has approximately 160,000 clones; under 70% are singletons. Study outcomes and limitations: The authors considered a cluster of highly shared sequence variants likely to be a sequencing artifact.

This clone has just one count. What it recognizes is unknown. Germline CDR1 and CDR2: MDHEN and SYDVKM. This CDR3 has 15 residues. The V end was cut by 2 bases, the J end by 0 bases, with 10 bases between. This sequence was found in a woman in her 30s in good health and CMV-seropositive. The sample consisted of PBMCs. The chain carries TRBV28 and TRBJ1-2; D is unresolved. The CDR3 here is CASSLGGRANYGYTF. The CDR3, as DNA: TGTGCCAGCAGTTTAGGCGGGAGAGCTAACTATGGCTACACCTTC.